These T cell receptor beta chains were read from a single sample in a study of T cells in Graves' hyperthyroidism and ophthalmopathy. Via MiXCR, TCRdb re-called the multiplex PCR reads, giving one row per CDR3 protein. The data show fewer than 400,000 distinct CDR3 sequences, 25% seen once. Input material: blood. The receptors come from a man between 50 and 59 years old with Graves' hyperthyroidism. Each CDR3 is given with its conserved first and last residue. A D gene is named only where the DNA matches it firmly. The size field is filled for only some rows; it gives once, few, many or a size class.

TRBJ2-2,TRBV19,few,NA,TGTGCCAGTAGTCGGCGGCAGATCAACACCGGGGAGCTGTTTTTT,CASSRRQINTGELFF
TRBJ2-7,TRBV7-2,few,NA,TGTGCCAGCAGCTTAGACATCTCTAGAAGCTACGAGCAGTACTTC,CASSLDISRSYEQYF
TRBJ2-1,TRBV5-4,few,NA,TGTGCCAGCAGCTTGGCTACAACTACTTACAATGAGCAGTTCTTC,CASSLATTTYNEQFF
TRBJ1-5,TRBV6-1,NA,NA,TGTGCCAGCAGCCCGGCGGTTAGCAATCAGCCCCAGCATTTT,CASSPAVSNQPQHF
TRBJ2-7,TRBV7-6,many,NA,TGTGCCAGCAGCTCTCACGAGCAGTACTTC,CASSSHEQYF
TRBJ1-2,TRBV7-3,NA,NA,TGTGCCAGCAGCTTAGTTGCGCAGGGGTTCCCCTATGGCTACACCTTC,CASSLVAQGFPYGYTF
TRBJ2-1,TRBV6-2/TRBV6-3,many,TRBD1,TGTGCCAGCAGTTACTCGGACAGGGGACTAAATGAGCAGTTCTTC,CASSYSDRGLNEQFF
TRBJ1-2,TRBV18,few,NA,TGTGCCAGCTCACCCTCTGATAACTATGGCTACACCTTC,CASSPSDNYGYTF
TRBJ1-2,TRBV2,few,TRBD1,TGTGCCAGCAGCGGGGACAGACTTAACTATGGCTACACCTTC,CASSGDRLNYGYTF
TRBJ2-5,TRBV6-9,many,NA,TGTGCCAGCAGTTATACCCCCAGGGGAGGGCAAGAGACCCAGTACTTC,CASSYTPRGGQETQYF
TRBJ2-2,TRBV6-2/TRBV6-3,few,NA,TGTGCCAGCAGTAGGGGCCCCGGGGAGCTGTTTTTT,CASSRGPGELFF
TRBJ1-2,TRBV5-1,NA,TRBD1,TGCGCCAGCAGCTTGGCCGGACAGGGGGCGCGTGGCTACACCTTC,CASSLAGQGARGYTF
TRBJ2-7,TRBV12-3/TRBV12-4,many,NA,TGTGCCAGCAGTGGTATCCAGACTGGAAGGTTCCACGAGCAGTACTTC,CASSGIQTGRFHEQYF
TRBJ2-1,TRBV2,NA,NA,TGTGCCAGCATTCGGGAGGAGCAGTTCTTC,CASIREEQFF
TRBJ2-2,TRBV27,few,NA,TGTGCCAGCAGACGAGCGAACACCGGGGAGCTGTTTTTT,CASRRANTGELFF
TRBJ2-1,TRBV15,many,TRBD2,TGTGCCACCAGCAGAGGACTAGCGGGAGGGCTTGGTGAGCAGTTCTTC,CATSRGLAGGLGEQFF
TRBJ2-3,TRBV6-1,many,NA,TGTGCCAGCAGTGAACTGACTGCCACAGATACGCAGTATTTT,CASSELTATDTQYF
TRBJ2-7,TRBV7-9,NA,TRBD1,TGTGCCAGCAGCTCCTACAGACAGGGGGATACCTACGAGCAGTACTTC,CASSSYRQGDTYEQYF
TRBJ2-7,TRBV20-1,few,NA,TGCAGTGCTATCAGCCGTGAGAGGGCTTACGAGCAGTACTTC,CSAISRERAYEQYF
TRBJ2-2,TRBV20-1,NA,TRBD2,TGCAGTGCTAGAGATGCCCAGCGGGGAGACACCGGGGAGCTGTTTTTT,CSARDAQRGDTGELFF
TRBJ2-3,TRBV11-2,NA,TRBD2,TGTGCCAGCAGCTTACGACTAGCGGGGGGCACAGATACGCAGTATTTT,CASSLRLAGGTDTQYF
TRBJ2-1,TRBV24-1,NA,TRBD1,TGTGCCACCAGTGAACCCGGGACAGGGGGCTTATACAATGAGCAGTTCTTC,CATSEPGTGGLYNEQFF
TRBJ2-7,TRBV3-1,few,NA,TGTGCCAGCAGCCCAAGAATGGGTACCTACGAGCAGTACTTC,CASSPRMGTYEQYF
TRBJ2-3,TRBV28,NA,NA,TGTGCCAGCAGTCCCGGGAGTAGCACAGGTACGCAGTATTTT,CASSPGSSTGTQYF
TRBJ1-1,TRBV29-1,few,TRBD1,TGCAGCGTCCGGGACAGGGGAAGGGCCACTGAAGCTTTCTTT,CSVRDRGRATEAFF
TRBJ2-3,TRBV2,NA,TRBD2,TGTGCCAGCAGTGAACAACTAGCGGGAGATACGCAGTATTTT,CASSEQLAGDTQYF
TRBJ2-3,TRBV20-1,many,TRBD1,TGCAGTGCTAGAGAAGGACAGGGGGAAGTAGATACGCAGTATTTT,CSAREGQGEVDTQYF